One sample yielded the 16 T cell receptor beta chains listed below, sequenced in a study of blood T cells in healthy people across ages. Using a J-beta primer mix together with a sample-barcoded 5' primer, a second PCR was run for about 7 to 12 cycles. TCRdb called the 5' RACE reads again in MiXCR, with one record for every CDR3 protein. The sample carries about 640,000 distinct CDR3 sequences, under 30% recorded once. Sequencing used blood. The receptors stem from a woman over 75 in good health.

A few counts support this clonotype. CDR3 nucleotides: TGTGCCAGCAAAACATCTTCCGGGACGAGCTTAAACACTGAAGCTTTCTTT. This encodes CASKTSSGTSLNTEAFF. The V gene is TRBV28, the J gene TRBJ1-1, with D tentatively TRBD1 (5 bases). The CDR3 spans 17 residues. Germline V CDR1 and CDR2: MDHEN, SYDVKM. V dropped 7 bases and J dropped 2 bases, with 23 bases sitting between them.

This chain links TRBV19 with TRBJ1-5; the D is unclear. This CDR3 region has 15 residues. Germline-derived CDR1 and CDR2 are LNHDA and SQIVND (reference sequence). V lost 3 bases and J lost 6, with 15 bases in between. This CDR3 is CASSMLEGVGQPQHF. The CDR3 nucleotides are TGTGCCAGTAGTATGCTTGAGGGAGTAGGTCAGCCCCAGCATTTT.

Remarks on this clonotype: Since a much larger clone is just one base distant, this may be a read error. The CDR3 DNA sequence: TGTGCCAGCAGAGGACAGGGGGCAGAGAATGAGCAGTTCTTC. Translating it yields CASRGQGAENEQFF. The genes are TRBV9 and TRBJ2-1; 11 bases line up with TRBD1. J was trimmed by 7 bases and V by 5 bases; bases with no gene match: 5. This CDR3 is 14 amino acids long. Looked up from germline, CDR1 is SGDLS and CDR2 is YYNGEE.

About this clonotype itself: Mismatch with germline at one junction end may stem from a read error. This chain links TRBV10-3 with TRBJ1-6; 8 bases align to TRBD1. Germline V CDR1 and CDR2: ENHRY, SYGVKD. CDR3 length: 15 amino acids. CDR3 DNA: TGTGCCATCAGTGAGGGACAGGGAATCAATTCACTCCTCCACTTT. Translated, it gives CAISEGQGINSLLHF.

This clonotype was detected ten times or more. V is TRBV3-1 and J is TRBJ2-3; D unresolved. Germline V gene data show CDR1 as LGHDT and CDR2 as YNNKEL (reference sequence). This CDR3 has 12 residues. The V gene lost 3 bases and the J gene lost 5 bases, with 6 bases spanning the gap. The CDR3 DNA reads TGTGCCAGCAGCCAGACGGAAGATACGCAGTATTTT. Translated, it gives CASSQTEDTQYF.

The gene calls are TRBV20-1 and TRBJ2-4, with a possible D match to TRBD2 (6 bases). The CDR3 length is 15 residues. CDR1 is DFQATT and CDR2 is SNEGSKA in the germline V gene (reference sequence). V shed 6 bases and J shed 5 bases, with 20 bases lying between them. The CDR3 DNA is TGCAGTGCCAAGTGGTGGCAGGGAGGCCAAAACATTCAGTACTTC. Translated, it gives CSAKWWQGGQNIQYF.

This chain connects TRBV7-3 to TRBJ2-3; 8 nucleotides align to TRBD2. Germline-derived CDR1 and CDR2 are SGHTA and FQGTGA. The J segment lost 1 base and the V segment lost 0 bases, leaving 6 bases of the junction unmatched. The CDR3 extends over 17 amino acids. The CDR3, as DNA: TGTGCCAGCAGCTTAACGGGATCAGCGGGGGGCACAGATACGCAGTATTTT. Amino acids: CASSLTGSAGGTDTQYF. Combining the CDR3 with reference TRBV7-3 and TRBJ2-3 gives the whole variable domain GAGVSQTPSNKVTEKGKYVELRCDPISGHTALYWYRQSLGQGPEFLIYFQGTGAADDSGLPNDRFFAVRPEGSVSTLKIQRTERGDSAVYLCASSLTGSAGGTDTQYFGPGTRLTVL.

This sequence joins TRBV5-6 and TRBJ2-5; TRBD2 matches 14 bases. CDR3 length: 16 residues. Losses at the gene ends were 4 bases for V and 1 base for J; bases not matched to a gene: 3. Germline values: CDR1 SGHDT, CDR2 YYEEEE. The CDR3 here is CASSRLAGGTQETQYF. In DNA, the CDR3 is TGTGCCAGCAGCCGACTAGCGGGGGGGACCCAAGAGACCCAGTACTTC.

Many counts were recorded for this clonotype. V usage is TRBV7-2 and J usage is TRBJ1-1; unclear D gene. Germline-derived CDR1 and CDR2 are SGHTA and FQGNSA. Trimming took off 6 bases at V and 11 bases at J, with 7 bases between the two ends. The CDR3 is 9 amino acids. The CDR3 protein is CASSEGAFF. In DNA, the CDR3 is TGTGCCAGCAGTGAAGGGGCTTTCTTT.

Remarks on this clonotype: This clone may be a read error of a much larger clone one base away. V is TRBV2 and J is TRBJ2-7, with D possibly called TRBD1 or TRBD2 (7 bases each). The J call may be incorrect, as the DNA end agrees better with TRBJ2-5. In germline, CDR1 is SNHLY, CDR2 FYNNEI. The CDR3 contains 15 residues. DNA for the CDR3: TGTGCCAGCAGCGCCGGGGGGACAGTTGAAGAGACCCAGTACTTC. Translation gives CASSAGGTVEETQYF.

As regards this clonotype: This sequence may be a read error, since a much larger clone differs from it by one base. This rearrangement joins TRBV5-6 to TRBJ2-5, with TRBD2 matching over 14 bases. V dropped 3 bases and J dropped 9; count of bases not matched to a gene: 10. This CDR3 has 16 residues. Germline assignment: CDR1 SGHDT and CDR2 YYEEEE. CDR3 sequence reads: CASSYRTSGGTEAQYF. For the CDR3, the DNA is TGTGCCAGCAGCTATAGGACTAGCGGGGGGACGGAGGCCCAGTACTTC. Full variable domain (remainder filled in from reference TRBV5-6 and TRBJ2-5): DAGVTQSPTHLIKTRGQQVTLRCSPKSGHDTVSWYQQALGQGPQFIFQYYEEEERQRGNFPDRFSGHQFPNYSSELNVNALLLGDSALYLCASSYRTSGGTEAQYFGPGTRLLVL.

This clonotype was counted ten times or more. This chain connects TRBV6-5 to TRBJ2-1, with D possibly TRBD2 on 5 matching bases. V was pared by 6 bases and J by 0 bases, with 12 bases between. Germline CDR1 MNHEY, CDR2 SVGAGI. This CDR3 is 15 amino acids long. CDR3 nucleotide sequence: TGTGCCAGCAGCGCGGACTGGAACTCCTACAATGAGCAGTTCTTC. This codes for CASSADWNSYNEQFF.

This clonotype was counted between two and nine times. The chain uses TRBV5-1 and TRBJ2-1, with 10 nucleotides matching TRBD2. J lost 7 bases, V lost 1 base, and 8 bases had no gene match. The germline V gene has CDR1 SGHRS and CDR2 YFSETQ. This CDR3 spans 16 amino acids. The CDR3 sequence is CASSLPVAGGWNEQFF. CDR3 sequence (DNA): TGCGCCAGCAGCTTGCCCGTAGCGGGGGGTTGGAATGAGCAGTTCTTC. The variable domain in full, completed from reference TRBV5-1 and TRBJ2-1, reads KAGVTQTPRYLIKTRGQQVTLSCSPISGHRSVSWYQQTPGQGLQFLFEYFSETQRNKGNFPGRFSGRQFSNSRSEMNVSTLELGDSALYLCASSLPVAGGWNEQFFGPGTRLTVL.

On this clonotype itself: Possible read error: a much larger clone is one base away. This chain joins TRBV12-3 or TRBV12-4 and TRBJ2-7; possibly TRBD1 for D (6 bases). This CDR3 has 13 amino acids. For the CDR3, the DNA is TGTGCCAGCAGTCCACAGGGTGTCTACGAGCGGTACTTC. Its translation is CASSPQGVYERYF.

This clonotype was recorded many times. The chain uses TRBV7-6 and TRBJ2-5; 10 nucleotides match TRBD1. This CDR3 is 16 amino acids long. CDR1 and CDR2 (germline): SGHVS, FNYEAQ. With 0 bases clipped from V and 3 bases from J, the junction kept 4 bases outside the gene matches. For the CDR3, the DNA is TGTGCCAGCAGCTTAGCGTCCGGGACAGGGGAAGAGACCCAGTACTTC. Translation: CASSLASGTGEETQYF.

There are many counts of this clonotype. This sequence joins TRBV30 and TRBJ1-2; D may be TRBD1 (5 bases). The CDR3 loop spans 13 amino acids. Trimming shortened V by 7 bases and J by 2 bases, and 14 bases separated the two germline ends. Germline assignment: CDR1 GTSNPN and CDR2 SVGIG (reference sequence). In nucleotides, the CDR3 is TGTGCCTCCATTTTCGACAGCAACTATGGCTACACCTTC. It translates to CASIFDSNYGYTF.